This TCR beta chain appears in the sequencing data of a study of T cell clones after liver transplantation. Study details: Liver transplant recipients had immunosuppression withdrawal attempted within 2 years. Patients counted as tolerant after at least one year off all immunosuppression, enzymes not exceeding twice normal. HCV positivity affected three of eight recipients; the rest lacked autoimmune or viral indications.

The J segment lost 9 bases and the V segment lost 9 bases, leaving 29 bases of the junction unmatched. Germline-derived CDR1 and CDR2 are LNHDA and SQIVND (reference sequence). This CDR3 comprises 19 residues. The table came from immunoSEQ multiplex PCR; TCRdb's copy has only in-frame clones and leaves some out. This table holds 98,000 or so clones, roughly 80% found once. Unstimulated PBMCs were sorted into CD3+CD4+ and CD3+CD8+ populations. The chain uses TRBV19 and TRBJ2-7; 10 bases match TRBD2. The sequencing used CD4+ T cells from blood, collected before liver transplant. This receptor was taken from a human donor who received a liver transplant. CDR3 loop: CASSLMTESGLALPSRQYF. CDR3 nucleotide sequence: TGTGCCAGCAGTCTCATGACAGAATCGGGACTAGCGCTACCTTCGAGGCAGTACTTC.